Listed below are T cell receptor beta chains from one sample, sequenced in a study of blood T cell repertoires in COVID-19. Data came from immunoSEQ multiplex PCR; TCRdb stores just in-frame clones and leaves some out. The sample lists under 200,000 clones, 80% to 90% occurring once. Sequencing was done on a sample of peripheral blood. The receptors derive from a woman in her 70s with COVID-19, enrolled during active disease. Each CDR3 is given with its conserved first and last residue. The D gene is left open where the match is weak. Some rows have no size entry. The others give once, few or many, or a class for an expanded clone.

>TRBD1|NA|TRBJ1-2|TRBV5-6
TGTGCCAGCAGCGCTTCCGGGACAGCATCCAACTATGGCTACACCTTC
CASSASGTASNYGYTF
>NA|once|TRBJ2-1|TRBV27
TGTGCCAGCAAACTGGTTGGTGAGCAGTTCTTC
CASKLVGEQFF
>TRBD1|few|TRBJ1-1|TRBV5-1
TGCGCCAGCAGCCCCACGGACAGGGTCCCTGAAGCTTTCTTT
CASSPTDRVPEAFF
>TRBD2|NA|TRBJ2-3|TRBV27
TGTGCCAGCAGAGCTGGACTAGCTTATACGCAGTATTTT
CASRAGLAYTQYF
>TRBD2|few|TRBJ2-7|TRBV10-1
TGCGCCAGCAGCCGCGGCGGGGGGTCCTACGAGCAGTACTTC
CASSRGGGSYEQYF
>NA|NA|TRBJ1-6|TRBV15
TGTGCCACCAGCAGAGTTGGGCCCCGCAGCCGAAATTCACCCCTCCACTTT
CATSRVGPRSRNSPLHF
>TRBD1|NA|TRBJ2-1|TRBV4-1
TGCGCCAGCAGCCAAGGGACAGGACGCTACAATGAGCAGTTCTTC
CASSQGTGRYNEQFF
>NA|NA|TRBJ1-3|TRBV30
TGTGCCTGGAAACCGGGAGGAAACACCATATATTTT
CAWKPGGNTIYF
>NA|NA|TRBJ1-3|TRBV9
TGTGCCAGCAGCGTAGCTACGACGCGGGGGGCCATAGGAAACACCATATATTTT
CASSVATTRGAIGNTIYF
>NA|NA|TRBJ1-1|TRBV5-1
TGCGCCAGCAGTCCACCACGAGGGGGCACTGAAGCTTTCTTT
CASSPPRGGTEAFF
>NA|NA|TRBJ1-4|TRBV7-9
TGTGCCAGCGGGTCGGGGGGGAATGAAAAACTGTTTTTT
CASGSGGNEKLFF
>TRBD1|once|TRBJ2-1|TRBV16
TGTGCCAGCAGCCAATCTTTAGGGGGCGGTGAGCAGTTCTTC
CASSQSLGGGEQFF
>NA|NA|TRBJ2-1|TRBV6-5
TGTGCCAGCAGTTCCTCGGACTCGAGCTCCTACAATGAGCAGTTCTTC
CASSSSDSSSYNEQFF
>TRBD1|few|TRBJ1-5|TRBV30
TGTGCCTGGGACGCGGAGGGACAGGCGAATCAGCCCCAGCATTTT
CAWDAEGQANQPQHF
>TRBD1|NA|TRBJ1-1|TRBV6-5
TGTGCCAGCAGCGACAGGGCCTACACTGAAGCTTTCTTT
CASSDRAYTEAFF
>TRBD2|NA|TRBJ2-3|TRBV3-1/TRBV3-2
TGTGCCAGCAGCCAAGGGACTAGCGTTTACGGCACAGATACGCAGTATTTT
CASSQGTSVYGTDTQYF
>NA|NA|TRBJ1-3|TRBV5-1
TGCGCCAGCAGCCTCGGGGGCTCTGGAAACACCATATATTTT
CASSLGGSGNTIYF
>TRBD1|NA|TRBJ1-4|TRBV4-1
TGCGCCAGCAGCCATGCAGGGGGCGTTGAAAAACTGTTTTTT
CASSHAGGVEKLFF
>NA|NA|TRBJ1-2|TRBV5-1
TGCGCCAGCAGCTTGTCTGGAGCCGGGGGAGATGGCTACACCTTC
CASSLSGAGGDGYTF
>NA|NA|TRBJ1-4|TRBV18
TGTGCCAGCTCACCAACAGGTGGTCTCCGTAATGAAAAACTGTTTTTT
CASSPTGGLRNEKLFF
>TRBD1|NA|TRBJ1-5|TRBV19
TGTGCCAGTAGTATCAGGAGACAGGGGCCAAATAGCAATCAGCCCCAGCATTTT
CASSIRRQGPNSNQPQHF
>TRBD1|NA|TRBJ1-3|TRBV7-8
TGTGCCAGCAGCCAAAAGGGGGCGACTAGCTCTGGAAACACCATATATTTT
CASSQKGATSSGNTIYF
>NA|NA|TRBJ1-1|TRBV4-1
TGCGCCAGCAGGGACTGGCGGGACACTGAAGCTTTCTTT
CASRDWRDTEAFF
>TRBD1|NA|TRBJ2-5|TRBV6-5
TGTGCCAGCAGTTACTCCAGGGGGCGCGGACAAGAGACCCAGTACTTC
CASSYSRGRGQETQYF
>NA|NA|TRBJ2-1|TRBV7-2
TGTGCCAGCAGCTCCGGACAGCTACGGGCGAATGAGCAGTTCTTC
CASSSGQLRANEQFF
>NA|NA|TRBJ2-7|TRBV11-2
TGTGCCAGCAGCCGGACGGGATCCTACGAGCAGTACTTC
CASSRTGSYEQYF
>NA|NA|TRBJ1-3|TRBV9
TGTGCCAGCAGCCCCCATTCCAACGGGGTGGACGCTGGAAACACCATATATTTT
CASSPHSNGVDAGNTIYF
>TRBD2|NA|TRBJ2-3|TRBV6-2/TRBV6-3
TGTGCCAGCAGCCTGCGACTAGCGGGGGGCACAGATACGCAGTATTTT
CASSLRLAGGTDTQYF
>TRBD2|NA|TRBJ2-4|TRBV15
TGTGCCACCAGCAGAGTACTAGCGGCGGAAGTTCAGTACTTC
CATSRVLAAEVQYF
>NA|once|TRBJ1-3|TRBV5-1
TGCGCCAGCAGCACAGGGACACTACGAAGTGGAAACACCATATATTTT
CASSTGTLRSGNTIYF
>TRBD2|NA|TRBJ2-5|TRBV5-6
TGTGCCAGCAGCCGACTAGCGGGGGGTCAAGAGACCCAGTACTTC
CASSRLAGGQETQYF
>TRBD2|NA|TRBJ2-1|TRBV3-1/TRBV3-2
TGTGCCAGCAGCCAAGCTTCGGGGGGCTCCTACAATGAGCAGTTCTTC
CASSQASGGSYNEQFF
>TRBD1|NA|TRBJ2-7|TRBV11-2
TGTGCCAGCAGCTTATCGGACAGGGCCTACGAGCAGTACTTC
CASSLSDRAYEQYF
>NA|NA|TRBJ2-5|TRBV15
TGTGCCACCTCGGGGGTAAAGACACAAGAGACCCAGTACTTC
CATSGVKTQETQYF
>NA|NA|TRBJ2-6|TRBV4-2
TGTGCCAGCAGCCATACGGACAGTTCCTCTGGGGCCAACGTCCTGACTTTC
CASSHTDSSSGANVLTF
>NA|NA|TRBJ1-2|TRBV6-2/TRBV6-3
TGTGCCAGCAGTTATTCTATTCCGATTAAGACGGGAGAGGACTACACCTTC
CASSYSIPIKTGEDYTF
>NA|few|TRBJ2-5|TRBV5-6
TGTGCCAGCAGCTTGGCCCTGACAGCTAAGAGACCCCAGTACTTC
CASSLALTAKRPQYF
>NA|once|TRBJ1-4|TRBV6-1
TGTGCCAGCAGTGAAGGGGGGGGTACTAATGAAAAACTGTTTTTT
CASSEGGGTNEKLFF
>TRBD2|NA|TRBJ2-1|TRBV7-9
TGTGCCAGCAGCCTATCACTAGCGGGGGATGAGCAGTTCTTC
CASSLSLAGDEQFF
>NA|NA|TRBJ2-1|TRBV7-2
TGTGCCAGCAGCTTAGAAGGTCGGAGCTCCTACAATGAGCAGTTCTTC
CASSLEGRSSYNEQFF
>NA|NA|TRBJ2-5|TRBV3-1/TRBV3-2
TGTGCCAGCAGCCAAGGCCAGGGCCTCAGGTGGACCCAGTACTTC
CASSQGQGLRWTQYF
>NA|NA|TRBJ1-2|TRBV7-2
TGTGCCAGCAGCCCAATTCCAGGGGCCCTCGATGGCTACACCTTC
CASSPIPGALDGYTF
>TRBD2|NA|TRBJ2-1|TRBV5-1
TGCGCCAGCAGGACTAGCCATTCCTACAATGAGCAGTTCTTC
CASRTSHSYNEQFF
>TRBD2|NA|TRBJ2-4|TRBV5-1
TGCGCCAGCAGCTTGGCGGGGGGACGGGGTCTTCAGTACTTC
CASSLAGGRGLQYF
>NA|NA|TRBJ2-2|TRBV18
TGTGCCAGCTCACCTACCGACAGAGCCGGGGAGCTGTTTTTT
CASSPTDRAGELFF
>NA|NA|TRBJ1-6|TRBV27
TGTGCCAGCAGTTTAGGTGGGGGCCCGTATTATTCACCCCTCCACTTT
CASSLGGGPYYSPLHF
>TRBD1|NA|TRBJ2-5|TRBV7-9
TGTGCCAGCAGCCCAAGACAGGGAGAGACCCAGTACTTC
CASSPRQGETQYF
>TRBD1|once|TRBJ1-5|TRBV19
TGTGCCAGTAGTCTCTCGACAGGGGGCAAGAATCAGCCCCAGCATTTT
CASSLSTGGKNQPQHF
>TRBD2|few|TRBJ2-2|TRBV7-8
TGTGCCAGCAGCTTGGGACTAGCGGGGGAGACCGGGGAGCTGTTTTTT
CASSLGLAGETGELFF
>NA|NA|TRBJ1-6|TRBV27
TGTGCCAGCAGTTCGGGGAGCCCCGGCGCTTCACCCCTCCACTTT
CASSSGSPGASPLHF
>TRBD1|NA|TRBJ1-4|TRBV7-8
TGTGCCAGCAGCTCCCTAACAGGGGGGGGTAATGAAAAACTGTTTTTT
CASSSLTGGGNEKLFF
>NA|NA|TRBJ2-2|TRBV3-1/TRBV3-2
TGTGCCAGCAGCCGAGGTGGGGAGCTGTTTTTT
CASSRGGELFF
>TRBD2|once|TRBJ2-2|TRBV24-1
TGTGCCACCAGTTTAGGCGGGGGGGCCCACACCGGGGAGCTGTTTTTT
CATSLGGGAHTGELFF
>TRBD1|NA|TRBJ2-5|TRBV19
TGTGCCAGTAGTATCCAGGGGGCGGGGGAGACCCAGTACTTC
CASSIQGAGETQYF
>TRBD1|NA|TRBJ1-6|TRBV19
TGTGCCAGTAGTAGAGACAGGGATTCACCCCTCCACTTT
CASSRDRDSPLHF